Sequencing of this TCR beta chain was carried out in a study of blood T cell repertoires in COVID-19. Study-wide context: Sites in the United States, Italy and Spain provided acute and convalescent COVID-19 samples. T cells, B-cell-depleted T cells, or PBMCs supplied cDNA or gDNA.

Original data processing: Estimates of nucleated cell counts were drawn from the amplification of reference gene primers. Profiled with immunoSEQ multiplex PCR; TCRdb holds only in-frame clones, not every one. V and J calls and clone size come straight from that table; D and trimming were deduced from the DNA. The sample has under 250,000 clones, 83% seen once. This clone has only one observation. The sequencing input was peripheral blood. The receptor was isolated from a woman in her thirties or forties with active or convalescent COVID-19.

CDR3 sequence (DNA): TGCGCCAGCAGCCCCGGACTAGCGGGAGGGATCACCGGGGAGCTGTTTTTT. Translated: CASSPGLAGGITGELFF. V gene TRBV5-1 combines with J gene TRBJ2-2, with 15 bases aligning to TRBD2. This CDR3 has 17 residues. Germline values: CDR1 SGHRS, CDR2 YFSETQ. V lost 4 bases and J lost 4; bases outside the gene matches: 5. Full variable domain (rest looked up from reference TRBV5-1 and TRBJ2-2): KAGVTQTPRYLIKTRGQQVTLSCSPISGHRSVSWYQQTPGQGLQFLFEYFSETQRNKGNFPGRFSGRQFSNSRSEMNVSTLELGDSALYLCASSPGLAGGITGELFFGEGSRLTVL.